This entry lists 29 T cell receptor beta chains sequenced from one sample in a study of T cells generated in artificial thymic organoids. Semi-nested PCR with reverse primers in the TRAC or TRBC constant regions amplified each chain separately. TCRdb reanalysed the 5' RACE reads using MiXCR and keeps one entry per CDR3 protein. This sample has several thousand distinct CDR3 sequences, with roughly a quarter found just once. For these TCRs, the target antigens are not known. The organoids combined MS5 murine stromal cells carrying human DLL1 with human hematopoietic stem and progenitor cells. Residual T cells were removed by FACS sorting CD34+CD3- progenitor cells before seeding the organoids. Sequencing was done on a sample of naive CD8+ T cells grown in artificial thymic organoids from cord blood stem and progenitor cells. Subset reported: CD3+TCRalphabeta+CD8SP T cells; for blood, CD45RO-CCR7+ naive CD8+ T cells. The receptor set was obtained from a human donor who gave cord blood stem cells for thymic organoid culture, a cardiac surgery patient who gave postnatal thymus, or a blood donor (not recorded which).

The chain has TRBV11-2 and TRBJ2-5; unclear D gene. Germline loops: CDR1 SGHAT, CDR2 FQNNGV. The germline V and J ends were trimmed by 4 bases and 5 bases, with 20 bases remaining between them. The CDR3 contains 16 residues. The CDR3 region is CASSSCGTPGRETQYF. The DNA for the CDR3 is TGTGCCAGCAGCTCTTGCGGCACCCCCGGCAGGGAGACCCAGTACTTC.

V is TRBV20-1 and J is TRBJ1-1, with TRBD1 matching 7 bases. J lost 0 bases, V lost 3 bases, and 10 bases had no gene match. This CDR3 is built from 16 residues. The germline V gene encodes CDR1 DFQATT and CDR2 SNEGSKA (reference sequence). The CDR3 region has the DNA TGCAGTGCTAGGGAAGGGGGCTGTTGGATGAACACTGAAGCTTTCTTT. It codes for CSAREGGCWMNTEAFF.

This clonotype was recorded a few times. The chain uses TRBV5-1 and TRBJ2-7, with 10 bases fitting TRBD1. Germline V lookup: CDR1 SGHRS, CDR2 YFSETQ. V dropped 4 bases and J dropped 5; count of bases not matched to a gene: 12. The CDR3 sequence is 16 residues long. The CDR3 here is CASSGSGTGANHEQYF. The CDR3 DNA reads TGCGCCAGCAGCGGCTCCGGGACAGGGGCCAACCACGAGCAGTACTTC.

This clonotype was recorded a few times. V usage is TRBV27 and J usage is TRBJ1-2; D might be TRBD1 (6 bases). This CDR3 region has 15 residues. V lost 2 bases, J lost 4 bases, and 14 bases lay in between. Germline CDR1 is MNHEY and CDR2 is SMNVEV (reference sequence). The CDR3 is CASSLTGQRPYGYTF. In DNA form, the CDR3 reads TGTGCCAGCAGTTTAACCGGACAGAGGCCCTATGGCTACACCTTC.

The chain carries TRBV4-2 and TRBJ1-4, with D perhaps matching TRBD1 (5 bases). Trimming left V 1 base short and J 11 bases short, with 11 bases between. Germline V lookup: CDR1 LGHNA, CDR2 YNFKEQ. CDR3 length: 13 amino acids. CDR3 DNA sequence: TGTGCCAGCAGCCAAGTAACGACAGCGAAACTGTTTTTT. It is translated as CASSQVTTAKLFF.

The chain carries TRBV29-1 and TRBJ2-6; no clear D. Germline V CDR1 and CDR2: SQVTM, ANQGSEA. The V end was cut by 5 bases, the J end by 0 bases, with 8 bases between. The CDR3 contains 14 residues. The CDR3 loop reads CSVRSCSGANVLTF. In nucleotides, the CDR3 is TGCAGCGTTAGAAGTTGCTCTGGGGCCAACGTCCTGACTTTC.

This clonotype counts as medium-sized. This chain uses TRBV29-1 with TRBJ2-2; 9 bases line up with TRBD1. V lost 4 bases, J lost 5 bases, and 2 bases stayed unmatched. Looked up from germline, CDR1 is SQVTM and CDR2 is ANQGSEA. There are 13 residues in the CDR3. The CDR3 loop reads CSVVQGATGELFF. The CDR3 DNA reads TGCAGCGTTGTACAGGGGGCAACCGGGGAGCTGTTTTTT.

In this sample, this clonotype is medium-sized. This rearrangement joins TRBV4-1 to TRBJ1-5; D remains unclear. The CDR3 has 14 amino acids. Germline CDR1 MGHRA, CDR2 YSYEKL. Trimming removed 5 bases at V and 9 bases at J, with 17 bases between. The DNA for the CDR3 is TGCGCCAGCAGCAGCCGGGTCGCGAGGGTGCCCCAGCATTTT. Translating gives CASSSRVARVPQHF.

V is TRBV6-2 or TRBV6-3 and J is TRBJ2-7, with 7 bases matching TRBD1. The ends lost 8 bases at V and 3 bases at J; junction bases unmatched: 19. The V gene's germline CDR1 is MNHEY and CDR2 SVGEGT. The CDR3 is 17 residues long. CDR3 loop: CASHRPRGRRPFYEQYF. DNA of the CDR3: TGTGCCAGCCACCGGCCCAGGGGGAGAAGGCCTTTCTACGAGCAGTACTTC.

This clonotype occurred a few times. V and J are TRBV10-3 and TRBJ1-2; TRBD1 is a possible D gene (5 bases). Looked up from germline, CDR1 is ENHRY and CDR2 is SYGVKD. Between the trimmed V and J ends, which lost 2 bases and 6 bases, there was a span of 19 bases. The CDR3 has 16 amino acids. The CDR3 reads CAISEAPGGGTDGYTF. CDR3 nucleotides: TGTGCCATCAGTGAGGCCCCCGGCGGAGGGACCGATGGCTACACCTTC.

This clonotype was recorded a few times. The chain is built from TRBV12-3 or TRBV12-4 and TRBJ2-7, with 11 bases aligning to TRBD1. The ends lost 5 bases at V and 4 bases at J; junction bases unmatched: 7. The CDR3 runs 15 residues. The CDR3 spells CASSPAGQGVYEQYF. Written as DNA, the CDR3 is TGTGCCAGCAGTCCTGCGGGACAGGGGGTTTACGAGCAGTACTTC.

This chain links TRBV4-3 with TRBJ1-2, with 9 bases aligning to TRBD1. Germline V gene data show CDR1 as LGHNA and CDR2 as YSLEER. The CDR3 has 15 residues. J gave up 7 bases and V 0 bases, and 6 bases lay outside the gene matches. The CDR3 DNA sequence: TGCGCCAGCAGCCAAGACGAGGACAGGGGCACTGGCTACACCTTC. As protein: CASSQDEDRGTGYTF.

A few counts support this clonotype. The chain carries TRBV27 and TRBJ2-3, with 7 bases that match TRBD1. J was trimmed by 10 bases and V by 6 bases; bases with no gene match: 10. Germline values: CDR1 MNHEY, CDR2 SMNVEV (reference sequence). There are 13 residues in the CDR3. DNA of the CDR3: TGTGCCAGCAGCCCCCCCCCCGGGACAGCGCAGTATTTT. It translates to CASSPPPGTAQYF.

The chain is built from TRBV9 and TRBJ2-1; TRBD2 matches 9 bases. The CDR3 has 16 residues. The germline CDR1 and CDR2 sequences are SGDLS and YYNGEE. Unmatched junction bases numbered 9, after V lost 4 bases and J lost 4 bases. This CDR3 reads CASSPSGAPLYNEQFF. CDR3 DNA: TGTGCCAGCAGCCCTAGCGGGGCCCCTCTATACAATGAGCAGTTCTTC.

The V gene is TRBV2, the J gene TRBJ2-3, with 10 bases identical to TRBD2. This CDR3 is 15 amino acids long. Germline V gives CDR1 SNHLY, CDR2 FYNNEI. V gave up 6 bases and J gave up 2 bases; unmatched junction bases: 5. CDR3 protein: CASRLAGDFTDTQYF. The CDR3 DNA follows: TGTGCCAGCAGGCTAGCGGGGGACTTCACAGATACGCAGTATTTT.

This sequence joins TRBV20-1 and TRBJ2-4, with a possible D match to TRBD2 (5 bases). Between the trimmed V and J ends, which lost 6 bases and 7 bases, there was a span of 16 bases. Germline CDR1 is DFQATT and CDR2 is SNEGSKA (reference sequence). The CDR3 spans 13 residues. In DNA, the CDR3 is TGCAGTGCCCATGGAGGCCTAAGGAACATTCAGTACTTC. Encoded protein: CSAHGGLRNIQYF.

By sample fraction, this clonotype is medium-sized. For the CDR3, the DNA is TGCGCCAGCAGCCAAGAAACGGGGGCAGATACGCAGTATTTT. Its translation is CASSQETGADTQYF. This chain links TRBV4-1 with TRBJ2-3, with TRBD2 as a possible D gene (6 bases). Germline V gene lookup returns CDR1 MGHRA and CDR2 YSYEKL. Trimming removed 0 bases from V and 4 bases from J, with 8 bases in between. The CDR3 runs 14 residues.

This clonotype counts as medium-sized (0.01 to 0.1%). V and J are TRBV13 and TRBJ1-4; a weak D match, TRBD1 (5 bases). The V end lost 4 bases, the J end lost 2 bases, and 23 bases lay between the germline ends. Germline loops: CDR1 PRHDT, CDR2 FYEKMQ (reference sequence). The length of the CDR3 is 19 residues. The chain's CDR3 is CASSSPGYFRGSTNEKLFF. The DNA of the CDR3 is TGTGCCAGCAGCTCCCCGGGCTATTTTAGGGGATCGACTAATGAAAAACTGTTTTTT.

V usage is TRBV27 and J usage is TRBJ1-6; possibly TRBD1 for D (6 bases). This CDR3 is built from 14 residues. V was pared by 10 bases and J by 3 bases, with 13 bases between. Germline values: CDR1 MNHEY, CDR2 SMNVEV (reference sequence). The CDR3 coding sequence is TGTGCCACCAAAAGCAGGGGCTATAATTCACCCCTCCACTTT. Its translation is CATKSRGYNSPLHF.

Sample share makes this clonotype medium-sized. CDR3 region: CASSLDRVSGNTIYF. The DNA of the CDR3 is TGCGCCAGCAGCTTGGACAGGGTCTCTGGAAACACCATATATTTT. The gene calls are TRBV5-1 and TRBJ1-3; D possibly corresponds to TRBD1 (6 bases). The germline CDR1 and CDR2 sequences are SGHRS and YFSETQ. The CDR3 totals 15 residues. The V end was cut by 0 bases, the J end by 0 bases, with 7 bases between.

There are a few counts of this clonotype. CDR3 residues: CASSFTPRGIQYF. In DNA, the CDR3 is TGTGCCAGCAGCTTTACCCCCCGGGGGATTCAGTACTTC. This chain uses TRBV7-3 with TRBJ2-4, with a possible D match to TRBD2 (6 bases). The CDR3 runs 13 residues. The germline V gene has CDR1 SGHTA and CDR2 FQGTGA. V was trimmed by 3 bases and J by 10 bases, leaving 13 bases between them.

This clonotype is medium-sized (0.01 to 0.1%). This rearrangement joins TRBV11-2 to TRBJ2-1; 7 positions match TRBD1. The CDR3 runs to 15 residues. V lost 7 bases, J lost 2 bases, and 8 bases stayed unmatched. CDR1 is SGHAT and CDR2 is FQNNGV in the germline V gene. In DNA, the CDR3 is TGTGCCAGCATTCGGAACAGGGGCCCCTACAATGAGCAGTTCTTC. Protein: CASIRNRGPYNEQFF. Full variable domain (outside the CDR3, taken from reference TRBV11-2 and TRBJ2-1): EAGVAQSPRYKIIEKRQSVAFWCNPISGHATLYWYQQILGQGPKLLIQFQNNGVVDDSQLPKDRFSAERLKGVDSTLKIQPAKLEDSAVYLCASIRNRGPYNEQFFGPGTRLTVL.

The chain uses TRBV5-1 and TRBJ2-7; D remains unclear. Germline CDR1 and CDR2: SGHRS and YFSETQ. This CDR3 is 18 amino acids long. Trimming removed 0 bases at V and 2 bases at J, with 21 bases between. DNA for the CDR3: TGCGCCAGCAGCTTGGAAGGTAGATTCCGATCTATCCCCTACGAGCAGTACTTC. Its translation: CASSLEGRFRSIPYEQYF.

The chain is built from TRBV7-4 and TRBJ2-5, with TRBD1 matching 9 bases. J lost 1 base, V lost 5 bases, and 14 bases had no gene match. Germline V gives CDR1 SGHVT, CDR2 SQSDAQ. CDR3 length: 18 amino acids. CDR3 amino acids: CASSQGFRTGEGQETQYF. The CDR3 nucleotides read TGTGCCAGCAGCCAAGGGTTTAGGACAGGGGAAGGCCAAGAGACCCAGTACTTC.

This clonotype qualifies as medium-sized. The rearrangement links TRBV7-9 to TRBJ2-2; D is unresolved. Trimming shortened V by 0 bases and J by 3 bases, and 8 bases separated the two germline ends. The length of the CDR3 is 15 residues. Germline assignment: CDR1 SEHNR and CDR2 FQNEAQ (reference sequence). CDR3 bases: TGTGCCAGCAGCTTAGCGCCTGGGTACACCGGGGAGCTGTTTTTT. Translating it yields CASSLAPGYTGELFF.

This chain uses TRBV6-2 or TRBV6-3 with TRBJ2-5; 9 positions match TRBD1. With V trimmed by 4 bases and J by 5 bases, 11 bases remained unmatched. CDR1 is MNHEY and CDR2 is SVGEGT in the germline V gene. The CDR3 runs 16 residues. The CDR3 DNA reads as TGTGCCAGCAGTTCCACCGGGACAGGGTCTCCGGAGACCCAGTACTTC. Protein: CASSSTGTGSPETQYF.

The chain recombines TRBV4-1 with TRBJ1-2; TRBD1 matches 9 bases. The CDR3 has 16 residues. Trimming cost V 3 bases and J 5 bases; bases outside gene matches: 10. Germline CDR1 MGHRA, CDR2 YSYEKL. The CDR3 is CASSQLGTGITYGYTF. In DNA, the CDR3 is TGCGCCAGCAGCCAGTTGGGGACAGGGATTACTTATGGCTACACCTTC.

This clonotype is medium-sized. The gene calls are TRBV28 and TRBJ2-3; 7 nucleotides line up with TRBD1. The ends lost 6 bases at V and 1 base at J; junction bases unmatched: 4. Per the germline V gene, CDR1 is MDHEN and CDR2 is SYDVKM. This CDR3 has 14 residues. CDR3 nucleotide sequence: TGTGCCAGCAGGAACAGGGGAGGCACAGATACGCAGTATTTT. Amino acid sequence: CASRNRGGTDTQYF.

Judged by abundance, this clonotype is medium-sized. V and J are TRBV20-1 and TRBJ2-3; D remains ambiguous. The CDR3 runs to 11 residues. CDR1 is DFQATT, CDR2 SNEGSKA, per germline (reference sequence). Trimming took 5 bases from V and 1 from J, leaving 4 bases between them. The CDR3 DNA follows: TGCAGTGCTTGGGGCACAGATACGCAGTATTTT. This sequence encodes CSAWGTDTQYF.